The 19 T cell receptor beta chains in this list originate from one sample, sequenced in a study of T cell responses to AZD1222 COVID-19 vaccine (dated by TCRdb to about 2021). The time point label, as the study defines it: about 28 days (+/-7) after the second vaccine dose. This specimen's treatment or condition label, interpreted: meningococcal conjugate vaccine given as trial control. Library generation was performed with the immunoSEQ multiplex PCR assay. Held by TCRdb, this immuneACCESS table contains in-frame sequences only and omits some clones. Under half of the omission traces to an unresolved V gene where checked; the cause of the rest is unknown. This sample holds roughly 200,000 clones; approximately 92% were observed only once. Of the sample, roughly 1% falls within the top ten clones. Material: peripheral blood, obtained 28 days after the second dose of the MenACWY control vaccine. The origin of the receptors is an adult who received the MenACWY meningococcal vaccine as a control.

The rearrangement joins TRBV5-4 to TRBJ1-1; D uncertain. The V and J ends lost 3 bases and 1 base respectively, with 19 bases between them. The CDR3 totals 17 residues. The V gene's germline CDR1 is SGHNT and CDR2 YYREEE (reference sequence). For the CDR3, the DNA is TGTGCCAGCAGCTCAGAGACCCTAGGGAGGCCGAACACTGAAGCTTTCTTT. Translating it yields CASSSETLGRPNTEAFF.

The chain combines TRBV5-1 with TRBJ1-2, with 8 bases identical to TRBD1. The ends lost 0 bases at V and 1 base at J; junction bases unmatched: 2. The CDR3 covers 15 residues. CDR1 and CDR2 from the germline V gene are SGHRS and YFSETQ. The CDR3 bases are TGCGCCAGCAGCTTGGGGGACAGGCATAACTATGGCTACACCTTC. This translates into CASSLGDRHNYGYTF.

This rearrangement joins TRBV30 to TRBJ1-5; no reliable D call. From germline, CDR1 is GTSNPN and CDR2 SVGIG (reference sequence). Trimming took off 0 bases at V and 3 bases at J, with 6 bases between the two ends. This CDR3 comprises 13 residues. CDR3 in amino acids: CAWSVWDNQPQHF. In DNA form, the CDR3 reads TGTGCCTGGAGTGTTTGGGACAATCAGCCCCAGCATTTT.

CDR3 sequence (DNA): TGTGCCAGCAGCCTTCTAAGTGGGGGAGAGACCCAGTACTTC. Its protein product is CASSLLSGGETQYF. The V call is TRBV6-5, the J call TRBJ2-5; D could derive from TRBD1 or TRBD2 (5 bases each). The CDR3 contains 14 residues. Between the trimmed V and J ends, which lost 6 bases and 4 bases, there was a span of 15 bases. Germline-derived CDR1 and CDR2 are MNHEY and SVGAGI.

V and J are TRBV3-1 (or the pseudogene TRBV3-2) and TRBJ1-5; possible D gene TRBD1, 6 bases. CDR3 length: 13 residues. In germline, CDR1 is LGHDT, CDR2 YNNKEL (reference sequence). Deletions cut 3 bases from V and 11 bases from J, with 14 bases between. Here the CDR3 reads CASSHQTGASQHF. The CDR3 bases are TGTGCCAGCAGCCACCAGACAGGAGCGTCCCAGCATTTT.

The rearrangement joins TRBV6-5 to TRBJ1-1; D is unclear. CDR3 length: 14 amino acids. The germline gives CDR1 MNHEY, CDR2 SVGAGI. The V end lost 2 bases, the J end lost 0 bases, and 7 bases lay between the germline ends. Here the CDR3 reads CASSYRRMNTEAFF. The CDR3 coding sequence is TGTGCCAGCAGTTACCGACGGATGAACACTGAAGCTTTCTTT.

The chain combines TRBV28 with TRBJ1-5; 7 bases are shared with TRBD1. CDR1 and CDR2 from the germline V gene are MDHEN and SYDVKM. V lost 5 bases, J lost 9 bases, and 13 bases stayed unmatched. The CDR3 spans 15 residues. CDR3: CASSTTGQGYGPQHF. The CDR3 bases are TGTGCCAGCAGTACGACAGGGCAAGGTTATGGGCCCCAGCATTTT.

The CDR3 nucleotides read TGTGCCAGCAGCTACCACCGGACAGCGTCGTACTATGGCTACACCTTC. Amino acid sequence: CASSYHRTASYYGYTF. The rearrangement joins TRBV7-9 to TRBJ1-2, with D perhaps TRBD1 (6 bases). The CDR3 sequence is 16 residues long. The germline V gene has CDR1 SEHNR and CDR2 FQNEAQ (reference sequence). The ends were cut back, 4 bases at V and 3 bases at J, with 18 bases in the middle. The full variable domain, its missing parts supplied by reference TRBV7-9 and TRBJ1-2, is DTGVSQNPRHKITKRGQNVTFRCDPISEHNRLYWYRQTLGQGPEFLTYFQNEAQLEKSRLLSDRFSAERPKGSFSTLEIQRTEQGDSAMYLCASSYHRTASYYGYTFGSGTRLTVV.

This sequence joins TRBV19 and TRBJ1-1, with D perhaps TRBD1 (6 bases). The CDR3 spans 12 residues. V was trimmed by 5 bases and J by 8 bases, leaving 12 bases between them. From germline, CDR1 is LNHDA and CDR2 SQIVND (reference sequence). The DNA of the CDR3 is TGTGCCAGTAGTGCACAGGGTCCGGAAGCTTTCTTT. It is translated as CASSAQGPEAFF.

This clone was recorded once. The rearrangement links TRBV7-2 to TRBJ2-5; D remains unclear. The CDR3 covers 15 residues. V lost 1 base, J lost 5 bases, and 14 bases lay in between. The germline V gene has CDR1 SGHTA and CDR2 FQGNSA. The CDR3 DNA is TGTGCCAGCAGCTTAGGAGGCTTCTCCAGGGAGACCCAGTACTTC. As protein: CASSLGGFSRETQYF. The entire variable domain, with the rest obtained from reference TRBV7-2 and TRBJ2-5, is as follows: GAGVSQSPSNKVTEKGKDVELRCDPISGHTALYWYRQSLGQGLEFLIYFQGNSAPDKSGLPSDRFSAERTGGSVSTLTIQRTQQEDSAVYLCASSLGGFSRETQYFGPGTRLLVL.

Here the CDR3 reads CASSLRPPRDEQFF. CDR3 DNA: TGTGCCAGCAGCTTGAGGCCCCCGCGCGATGAGCAGTTCTTC. This chain connects TRBV11-3 to TRBJ2-1; D uncertain. Trimming removed 3 bases at V and 8 bases at J, with 14 bases between. Germline CDR1 reads SGHNT; CDR2 reads YENEEA. CDR3 length: 14 residues.

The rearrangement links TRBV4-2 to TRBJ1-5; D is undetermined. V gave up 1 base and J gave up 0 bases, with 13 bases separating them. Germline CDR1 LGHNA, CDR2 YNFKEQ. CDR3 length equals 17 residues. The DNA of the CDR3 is TGTGCCAGCAGCCAAGCTCACTCGTCATATAGCAATCAGCCCCAGCATTTT. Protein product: CASSQAHSSYSNQPQHF.

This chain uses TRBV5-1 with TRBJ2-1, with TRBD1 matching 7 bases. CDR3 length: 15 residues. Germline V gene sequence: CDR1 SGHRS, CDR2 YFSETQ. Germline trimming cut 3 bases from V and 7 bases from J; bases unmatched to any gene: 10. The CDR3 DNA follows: TGCGCCAGCAGCTCACAGGGGAATAGGGAAAATGAGCAGTTCTTC. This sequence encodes CASSSQGNRENEQFF.

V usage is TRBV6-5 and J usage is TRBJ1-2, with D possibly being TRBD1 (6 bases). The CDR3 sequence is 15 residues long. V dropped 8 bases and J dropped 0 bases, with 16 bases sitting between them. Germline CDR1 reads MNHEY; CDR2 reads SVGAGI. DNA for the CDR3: TGTGCCAGCTACCCACAGGGAACCACTAACTATGGCTACACCTTC. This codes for CASYPQGTTNYGYTF.

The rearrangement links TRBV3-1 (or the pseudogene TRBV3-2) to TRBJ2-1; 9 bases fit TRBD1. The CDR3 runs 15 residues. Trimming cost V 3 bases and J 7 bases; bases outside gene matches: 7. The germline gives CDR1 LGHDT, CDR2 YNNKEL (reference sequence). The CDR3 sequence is CASSHGGTGTNEQFF. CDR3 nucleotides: TGTGCCAGCAGCCATGGAGGGACAGGGACAAATGAGCAGTTCTTC.

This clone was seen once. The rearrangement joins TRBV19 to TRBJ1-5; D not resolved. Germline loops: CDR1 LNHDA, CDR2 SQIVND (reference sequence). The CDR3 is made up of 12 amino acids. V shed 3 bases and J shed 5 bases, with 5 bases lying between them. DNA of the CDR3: TGTGCCAGTAGTATCTCTGATCAGCCCCAGCATTTT. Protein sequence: CASSISDQPQHF.

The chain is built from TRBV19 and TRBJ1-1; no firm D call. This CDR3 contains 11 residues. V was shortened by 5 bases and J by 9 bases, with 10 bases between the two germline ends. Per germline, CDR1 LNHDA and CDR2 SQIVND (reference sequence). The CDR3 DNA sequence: TGTGCCAGTAGTTCTTTAATCCAAGCTTTCTTT. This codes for CASSSLIQAFF.

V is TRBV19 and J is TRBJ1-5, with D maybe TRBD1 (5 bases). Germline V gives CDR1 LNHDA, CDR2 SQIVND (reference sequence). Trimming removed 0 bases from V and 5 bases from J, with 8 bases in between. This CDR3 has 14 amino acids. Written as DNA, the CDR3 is TGTGCCAGTAGTATAGAATGGGGGGATCAGCCCCAGCATTTT. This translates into CASSIEWGDQPQHF.

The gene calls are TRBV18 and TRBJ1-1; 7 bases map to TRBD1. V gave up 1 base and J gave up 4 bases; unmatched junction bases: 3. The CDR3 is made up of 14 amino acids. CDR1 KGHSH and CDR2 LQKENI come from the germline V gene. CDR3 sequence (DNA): TGTGCCAGCTCACCACAGGCAGGGGGCACTGAAGCTTTCTTT. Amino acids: CASSPQAGGTEAFF.